This TCR beta chain was captured by sequencing in a study of blood T cell repertoires in COVID-19. Study as a whole: COVID-19 samples, acute and convalescent, were from the United States, Italy and Spain.

Authors' analysis steps: Estimation of nucleated cell counts was performed using reference gene primer amplification. Method: immunoSEQ multiplex PCR; TCRdb's copy keeps in-frame clones and lacks some. Clone size and the V and J calls come from that table; the DNA yielded D and trimming. The data hold roughly 87,000 clones, with under 85% observed a single time. There are 18 residues in the CDR3. V trimming: 3 bases; J trimming: 0 bases; junction bases outside the gene matches: 11. Germline V gene lookup returns CDR1 SGHRS and CDR2 YFSETQ. This chain links TRBV5-1 with TRBJ1-4; 7 bases match TRBD1. Sequences were obtained from peripheral blood. This TCR came from a woman in her sixties or seventies with acute or convalescent COVID-19. CDR3: CASSYLSGGSATNEKLFF. The CDR3 region has the DNA TGCGCCAGCAGCTACCTTTCAGGGGGTTCTGCAACTAATGAAAAACTGTTTTTT.